Below, 14 T cell receptor beta chains from the same sample are listed, as sequenced in a study of blood T cells in healthy people across ages. The use of a sample-barcoded 5' primer and a J-beta primer mix characterized a second PCR of 7 to 11 cycles. From the 5' RACE reads, TCRdb called clonotypes with MiXCR, one entry per CDR3 protein. The sample holds some 900,000 distinct CDR3 sequences; roughly 48% are singletons and the top ten take about an eighth. The sequenced sample was blood. The receptors originated from a man aged 25 to 40 in good health.

V usage is TRBV27 and J usage is TRBJ1-5; D not certain. CDR1 and CDR2 from the germline V gene are MNHEY and SMNVEV (reference sequence). This CDR3 spans 13 amino acids. Trimming removed 6 bases at V and 3 bases at J, with 9 bases between. CDR3 sequence reads: CASRPRDNQPQHF. Written as DNA, the CDR3 is TGTGCCAGCAGACCGAGAGACAATCAGCCCCAGCATTTT.

CDR3 protein: CASSWDSLNEQFF. CDR3 nucleotide sequence: TGTGCCAGCAGTTGGGACAGTTTGAATGAGCAGTTCTTC. The chain uses TRBV27 and TRBJ2-1, with 7 bases aligning to TRBD1. The trim removed 4 bases at V and 7 bases at J, leaving 4 bases unmatched. Germline CDR1 is MNHEY and CDR2 is SMNVEV (reference sequence). The CDR3 runs 13 residues.

The chain has TRBV7-3 and TRBJ2-2; no clear D gene. The length of the CDR3 is 14 residues. The ends were cut back, 0 bases at V and 4 bases at J, with 6 bases in the middle. Germline lookup yields CDR1 SGHTA and CDR2 FQGTGA. CDR3 amino acids: CASSLTTATGELFF. DNA of the CDR3: TGTGCCAGCAGCTTAACGACGGCCACCGGGGAGCTGTTTTTT.

The chain has TRBV6-6 and TRBJ1-5; perhaps TRBD1 as D (6 bases). The V end was cut by 7 bases, the J end by 1 base, with 17 bases between. The CDR3 is made up of 16 amino acids. CDR1 is MNHNY and CDR2 is SVGAGI in the germline V gene (reference sequence). CDR3 coding DNA: TGTGCCAGCACCTCCAGGGGTGTAGTGAGCAATCAGCCCCAGCATTTT. It is translated as CASTSRGVVSNQPQHF.

This clonotype was detected many times. The J gene is TRBJ2-1, the V gene TRBV20-1; the D is unclear. V was cut by 0 bases and J by 3 bases, with 12 bases left in between. Germline CDR1 reads DFQATT; CDR2 reads SNEGSKA (reference sequence). The CDR3 sequence is 15 residues long. CDR3: CSARDGLRRYNEQFF. CDR3 in DNA: TGCAGTGCTAGAGATGGGCTCCGGCGCTACAATGAGCAGTTCTTC.

The CDR3 nucleotides are TGCGCCAGCAGTATCACTAGCGGGGGAAAATACACAGATACGCAGTATTTT. Its translation: CASSITSGGKYTDTQYF. This rearrangement joins TRBV10-2 to TRBJ2-3, with TRBD2 matching over 11 bases. The CDR3 is 17 residues long. Trimming took 5 bases from V and 2 from J; bases not matched to a gene: 9. Germline CDR1 is WSHSY and CDR2 is SAAADI.

The CDR3 DNA sequence: TGTGCCAGCAGCTTTGATTCTGGCTACACCTTC. It codes for CASSFDSGYTF. This sequence joins TRBV5-6 and TRBJ1-2; D gene uncertain. V lost 2 bases to trimming and J lost 7 bases, with 6 bases between them. Germline values: CDR1 SGHDT, CDR2 YYEEEE. The CDR3 contains 11 residues.

This clonotype was observed once. This sequence joins TRBV7-9 and TRBJ2-6; no clear D. Germline V lookup: CDR1 SEHNR, CDR2 FQNEAQ (reference sequence). CDR3 length equals 15 residues. The V and J ends lost 2 bases and 1 base respectively, with 6 bases between them. The CDR3 sequence is CASSLIDSGANVLTF. Written as DNA, the CDR3 is TGTGCCAGCAGCTTAATAGATTCTGGGGCCAACGTCCTGACTTTC.

This chain connects TRBV12-3 or TRBV12-4 to TRBJ2-3; TRBD2 matches 10 bases. The CDR3 sequence is 15 residues long. Trimming at V came to 3 bases and at J to 4 bases, leaving 4 bases not matched to a gene. The CDR3 is CASSFSGGASDTQYF. In DNA form, the CDR3 reads TGTGCCAGCAGTTTCAGCGGGGGGGCATCAGATACGCAGTATTTT.

This clonotype came up many times. This chain joins TRBV6-2 or TRBV6-3 and TRBJ1-5; 8 bases are a match to TRBD1. Germline values: CDR1 MNHEY, CDR2 SVGEGT. With V trimmed by 2 bases and J by 6 bases, 9 bases remained unmatched. The CDR3 has 16 amino acids. For the CDR3, the DNA is TGTGCCAGCAGTTACGCTATCAGGGGGCGCGGTCAGCCCCAGCATTTT. Translating gives CASSYAIRGRGQPQHF.

This clonotype was found a few times. The chain carries TRBV7-8 and TRBJ2-7; D not resolved. V was cut by 2 bases and J by 3 bases, with 11 bases left in between. The V gene's germline CDR1 is SGHVS and CDR2 FQNEAQ. This CDR3 spans 14 amino acids. CDR3 residues: CASSLKEISYEQYF. In DNA, the CDR3 is TGTGCCAGCAGCTTAAAGGAGATTAGCTACGAGCAGTACTTC.

This rearrangement joins TRBV5-1 to TRBJ1-2; D is perhaps TRBD1 (5 bases). CDR3 length: 15 residues. The V end lost 0 bases, the J end lost 5 bases, and 14 bases lay between the germline ends. Germline V gene lookup returns CDR1 SGHRS and CDR2 YFSETQ. CDR3 region: CASSLAGDSRYGYTF. In DNA, the CDR3 is TGCGCCAGCAGCTTGGCCGGCGACAGTAGGTATGGCTACACCTTC.

The J gene is TRBJ1-2, the V gene TRBV5-1; 8 nucleotides agree with TRBD1. The CDR3 has 15 residues. Germline assignment: CDR1 SGHRS and CDR2 YFSETQ. Unmatched junction bases numbered 9, after V lost 4 bases and J lost 4 bases. The CDR3 nucleotides read TGCGCCAGCAGCCCAGGGGGCGGCGACCTCTATGGCTACACCTTC. Residues: CASSPGGGDLYGYTF.

The chain uses TRBV7-3 and TRBJ1-1; D uncertain. There are 13 residues in the CDR3. The germline V gene has CDR1 SGHTA and CDR2 FQGTGA. The V end was cut by 3 bases, the J end by 1 base, with 6 bases between. The CDR3 region has the DNA TGTGCCAGCAGCTTCGCAGAGAACACTGAAGCTTTCTTT. Amino acid sequence: CASSFAENTEAFF. Together with reference TRBV7-3 and TRBJ1-1, the CDR3 gives the full variable domain: GAGVSQTPSNKVTEKGKYVELRCDPISGHTALYWYRQSLGQGPEFLIYFQGTGAADDSGLPNDRFFAVRPEGSVSTLKIQRTERGDSAVYLCASSFAENTEAFFGQGTRLTVV.